A selection of T cell receptor beta chains follows, all from one sample in a study of T cells expressing NK-cell markers. TCRdb re-called the 5' RACE reads; one entry per CDR3 protein, DNA not given. This listing includes some 300,000 distinct CDR3 sequences. The source material was blood T cells: a sorted CD56 or NKG2C T cell subset, CD4+ or CD8+ T cells, or bulk PBMC T cells (not recorded which). The receptors originated from a man younger than 30 in good health. CDR3s include the opening cysteine and the closing phenylalanine or tryptophan.

TRBJ2-3 | TRBV23-1 | CASSRDRLSTDTQYF
TRBJ2-3 | TRBV11-1 | CASSLLQGRDTQYF
TRBJ2-7 | TRBV7-6 | CASSSLNRDYEQYF
TRBJ2-1 | TRBV7-9 | CASSRGWTRSSYNEQFF
TRBJ2-5 | TRBV11-2 | CASSREGQGYYKTQYF
TRBJ2-4 | TRBV12-3/TRBV12-4 | CASSPTSGRRRYF
TRBJ2-1 | TRBV20-1 | CSATRPAGSRFYNEQFF
TRBJ2-7 | TRBV12-3/TRBV12-4 | CASSPGVEVEQYF
TRBJ2-3 | TRBV12-3/TRBV12-4 | CASSLLANKRDTQYF
TRBJ1-4 | TRBV10-3 | CAIRSGTGVEKLFF
TRBJ2-7 | TRBV2 | CASSPSFYEQYF
TRBJ2-1 | TRBV12-3/TRBV12-4 | CASSTLAGGHNEQFF
TRBJ2-3 | TRBV20-1 | CSARERGRTDTQYF
TRBJ2-2 | TRBV29-1 | CSVLADGTGELFF
TRBJ2-5 | TRBV12-3/TRBV12-4 | CASSLVGLSLQETQYF
TRBJ2-1 | TRBV12-3/TRBV12-4 | CASSLPVRGLAGGGSYNEQFF
TRBJ2-1 | TRBV10-1 | CASSEIAGLAGNEQFF
TRBJ2-1 | TRBV12-3/TRBV12-4 | CATRGQGDYNEQFF
TRBJ2-7 | TRBV6-5 | CASNLLGSVTYEQYF
TRBJ2-5 | TRBV20-1 | CSAPRTHEQETQYF
TRBJ2-3 | TRBV24-1 | CATSDPTGTGVTIGLDTQYF
TRBJ2-3 | TRBV20-1 | CSASVVAGVTDTQYF
TRBJ2-7 | TRBV27 | CASARTSGRAVSSYEQYF
TRBJ1-4 | TRBV19 | CASTVGNEKLFF
TRBJ2-1 | TRBV29-1 | CSVEDLRASYNEQFF
TRBJ1-5 | TRBV7-6 | CASSRNQPQHF
TRBJ2-1 | TRBV10-1 | CAKPGQVNEQFF
TRBJ1-2 | TRBV12-3/TRBV12-4 | CASTPWATNYGYTF
TRBJ2-5 | TRBV6-1 | CASSTLGGFQETQYF
TRBJ2-3 | TRBV7-2 | CASSPRGAQGDTQYF
TRBJ1-6 | TRBV5-1 | CASSLEALSYNSPLHF
TRBJ2-7 | TRBV20-1 | CSAFPSREQYF
TRBJ2-3 | TRBV20-1 | CSARTGFPDTQYF
TRBJ2-1 | TRBV12-3/TRBV12-4 | CASSLGIGTSGRASYNEQFF
TRBJ2-4 | TRBV12-3/TRBV12-4 | CASSLALAGGLDF
TRBJ2-3 | TRBV6-2/TRBV6-3 | CASSSGLAGVSTDTQYF
TRBJ2-1 | TRBV5-5 | CASSLVQGTEQFF
TRBJ2-6 | TRBV10-3 | CATRRESGANVLTF
TRBJ2-6 | TRBV5-1 | CASSLRPPAQAGANVLTF
TRBJ1-1 | TRBV10-3 | CAISGVGVDTEAFF
TRBJ1-5 | TRBV7-9 | CASSLAPGNPQHF
TRBJ2-5 | TRBV7-9 | CASSLRQTQETQYF
TRBJ2-3 | TRBV29-1 | CSALSPGLGGDTQYF
TRBJ2-3 | TRBV6-5 | CASSSLSTDTQYF
TRBJ2-3 | TRBV10-1 | CASSAREGRNTQYF
TRBJ2-1 | TRBV6-2/TRBV6-3 | CASSDIRAQGRNEQFF
TRBJ2-2 | TRBV20-1 | CSARPHAGTVGELFF
TRBJ2-7 | TRBV3-1 | CASSPPRSRTEQYF
TRBJ2-7 | TRBV18 | CASSPTNQEFREQYF
TRBJ2-1 | TRBV6-1 | CASSPPVGSYNEQFF
TRBJ2-7 | TRBV27 | CASKSSGDGGEQYF
TRBJ1-5 | TRBV12-3/TRBV12-4 | CASSLGGGSGQPQHF
TRBJ2-3 | TRBV13 | CASRKGGVRDTQYF
TRBJ2-3 | TRBV25-1 | CASSERVPERASTDTQYF
TRBJ2-3 | TRBV6-5 | CASSYQSRSMDTQYF